This T cell receptor beta chain was sequenced for a study of T cell responses to AZD1222 COVID-19 vaccine. Study results and caveats: CD4 TCRs linked to vaccination spanned spike, dominating at 160-218 and 743-854. The donors showed a predominance of white British ancestry and of females, with possible underestimation of clonal diversity.

Assay used: immunoSEQ multiplex PCR; TCRdb lists only in-frame clones, some missing. The sample yields 75,000 to 85,000 clones, 60% to 85% seen once. Note on this clone: The antigen is not known.

The CDR3 runs to 17 residues. In germline, CDR1 is LGHNA, CDR2 YSLEER. V lost 0 bases to trimming and J lost 1 base, with 13 bases between them. The sequence was obtained from an adult who received the MenACWY meningococcal vaccine as a control. The V gene is TRBV4-3, the J gene TRBJ2-4, with a tentative D call TRBD1 (6 bases). The input for sequencing was peripheral blood, taken 28 days after the second dose of the MenACWY control vaccine. CDR3 residues: CASSQDFTGMAKNIQYF. In DNA form, the CDR3 reads TGCGCCAGCAGCCAAGATTTCACAGGGATGGCCAAAAACATTCAGTACTTC.